These 2 T cell receptor beta chains were all obtained from the same sample, sequenced in a study of blood T cell repertoires in COVID-19. Repertoires were generated with immunoSEQ multiplex PCR, while TCRdb's copy carries only in-frame clones and drops some. The table has hundreds of thousands of clones, around four fifths seen once. The sequencing input was peripheral blood. These receptors were obtained from a woman aged 55-70 years with active or convalescent COVID-19.

This clone was detected only a few times. This chain uses TRBV30 with TRBJ2-7; 11 bases align to TRBD1. CDR3 length equals 18 residues. Germline values: CDR1 GTSNPN, CDR2 SVGIG (reference sequence). Losses at the gene ends were 2 bases for V and 2 bases for J; bases not matched to a gene: 14. The CDR3 sequence: CAWSPPRDRGWYPYEQYF. As DNA, the CDR3 is TGTGCCTGGAGTCCCCCCCGGGACAGGGGGTGGTATCCCTACGAGCAGTACTTC.

The chain has TRBV18 and TRBJ2-3; TRBD2 aligns across 12 bases. CDR1 is KGHSH and CDR2 is LQKENI in the germline V gene. The CDR3 extends over 16 amino acids. V shed 6 bases, J shed 4 bases, and the junction held 8 bases outside the gene matches. CDR3 amino acids: CASSLTSGGNPDTQYF. CDR3 sequence (DNA): TGTGCCAGCTCCCTCACTAGCGGGGGGAACCCAGATACGCAGTATTTT.